Here is one T cell receptor beta chain with its context. Its matching antigen is unknown. The same CDR3 arises from other DNA sequences in this sample as well. An approximately 200 ng quantity of DNA, 30,000 to 35,000 T cell genomes, went into the sorted-subset replicate PCRs. The authors' processing: ImmunoSEQ supplied junction-only sequences lacking quality scores, so filtering was different. TCRdb's table, derived via immunoSEQ multiplex PCR, lists solely in-frame clones and lacks some. That table furnishes V, J and clone size, whereas the DNA furnished D and trimming. The sample carries roughly 1 million clones, about 77% recorded once. These data belong to a study of shared clonotypes between healthy human individuals. Findings and limits, study-wide: Compared with memory subsets, naive subsets generally had larger estimated richness.

Those who donated were healthy HIV-negative adults, with no recent acute infections or vaccinations reported. This TCR was recovered from a man between 18 and 29 years old in good health. Sequenced sample: memory CD4+ T cells sorted from blood. Subset: CD45RA-negative fraction.

The CDR3 DNA follows: TGCGCCAGCAGTGCGGAAGGGTTGACAGATACGCAGTATTTT. Amino acids: CASSAEGLTDTQYF. This rearrangement joins TRBV10-1 to TRBJ2-3, with no clear D. There are 14 residues in the CDR3. The V and J ends lost 4 bases and 3 bases respectively, with 11 bases between them. The germline V gene has CDR1 WNHNN and CDR2 SYGVQD (reference sequence).